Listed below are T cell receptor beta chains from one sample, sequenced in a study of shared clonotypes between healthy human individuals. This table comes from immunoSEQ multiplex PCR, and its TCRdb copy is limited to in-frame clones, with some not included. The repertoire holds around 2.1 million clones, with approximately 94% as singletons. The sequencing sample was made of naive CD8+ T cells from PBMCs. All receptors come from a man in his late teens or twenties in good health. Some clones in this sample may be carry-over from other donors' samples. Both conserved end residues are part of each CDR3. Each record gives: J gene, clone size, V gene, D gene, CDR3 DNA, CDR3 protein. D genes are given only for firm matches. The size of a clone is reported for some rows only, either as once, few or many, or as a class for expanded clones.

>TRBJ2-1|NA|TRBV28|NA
TGTGCCAGCAGATCACGACGGTCAAGCTCCTACAATGAGCAGTTCTTC
CASRSRRSSSYNEQFF
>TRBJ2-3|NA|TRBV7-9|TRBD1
TGTGCCAGCAGCCCAACCCAAGGGACAGGCATCACAGATACGCAGTATTTT
CASSPTQGTGITDTQYF
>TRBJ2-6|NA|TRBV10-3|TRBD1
TGTGCCATCAGGGAGCACTCCGGGACAGGGGCATTCTCTGGGGCCAACGTCCTGACTTTC
CAIREHSGTGAFSGANVLTF
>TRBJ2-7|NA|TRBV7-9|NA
TGTGCCAGCAGCTACCCCGGCAGGCCCTCCTACGAGCAGTACTTC
CASSYPGRPSYEQYF
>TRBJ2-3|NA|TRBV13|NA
TGTGCCAGCAGCTTAAGACAACGGGGCTCGACAGATACGCAGTATTTT
CASSLRQRGSTDTQYF
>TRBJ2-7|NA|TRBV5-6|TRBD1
TGTGCCAGCAGCTCGCTGACAGGGACCTACGAGCAGTACTTC
CASSSLTGTYEQYF
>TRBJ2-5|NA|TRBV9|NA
TGTGCCAGCAGCGGGGAGATAGCGGAGCAAGAGACCCAGTACTTC
CASSGEIAEQETQYF
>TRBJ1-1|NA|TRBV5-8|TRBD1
TGTGCCAGCAGCTTGGGGACAGGGGCCCAAAGCACTGAAGCTTTCTTT
CASSLGTGAQSTEAFF
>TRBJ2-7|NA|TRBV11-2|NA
TGTGCCAGCAGCTTGGCGGCACCCTACGAGCAGTACTTC
CASSLAAPYEQYF
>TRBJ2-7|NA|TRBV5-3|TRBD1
TGTGCCAGCAGCCTTGACAGGGGATACGAGCAGTACTTC
CASSLDRGYEQYF
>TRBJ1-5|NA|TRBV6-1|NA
TGTGCCAGCAGCGGGGACACCTTTTACAATCAGCCCCAGCATTTT
CASSGDTFYNQPQHF
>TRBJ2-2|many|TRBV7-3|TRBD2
TGTGCCAGCAGCGCGGGGGACGGGGAGCTGTTTTTT
CASSAGDGELFF
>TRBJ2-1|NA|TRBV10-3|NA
TGTGCCATCAGGGGTGCTAGTGGGGGCTACAATGAGCAGTTCTTC
CAIRGASGGYNEQFF
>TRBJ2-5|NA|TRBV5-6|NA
TGTGCCAGCAGCACACGTATCCAAGAGACCCAGTACTTC
CASSTRIQETQYF
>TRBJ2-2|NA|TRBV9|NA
TGTGCCAGCAGCCCGTCGGGGGGCCCAAGAACCGGGGAGCTGTTTTTT
CASSPSGGPRTGELFF
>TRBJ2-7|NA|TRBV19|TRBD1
TGTGCCAGTAGTACCTATCGGGACAGGGGAGTCTCCTACGAGCAGTACTTC
CASSTYRDRGVSYEQYF
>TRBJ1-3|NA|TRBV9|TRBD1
TGTGCCAGCAGCCCAGCTAACAGGGGCAACACCATATATTTT
CASSPANRGNTIYF
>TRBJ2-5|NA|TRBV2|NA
TGTGCCAGCAGGACCTTTAGAGTGGCCCAGGAGATGAGCCAGTACTTC
CASRTFRVAQEMSQYF
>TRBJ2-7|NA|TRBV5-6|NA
TGTGCCAGCAGCTCAGGGGTTTACGAGCAGTACTTC
CASSSGVYEQYF
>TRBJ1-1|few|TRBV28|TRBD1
TGTGCCAGCAGGGACAGGGGGACTGAAGCTTTCTTT
CASRDRGTEAFF
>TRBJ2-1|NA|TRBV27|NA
TGTGCCAGCAGTTTACGAGGCAGCTCCTACAATGAGCAGTTCTTC
CASSLRGSSYNEQFF
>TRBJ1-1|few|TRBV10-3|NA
TGTGCCATCAGTGAGGGAATCCAAAACACTGAAGCTTTCTTT
CAISEGIQNTEAFF
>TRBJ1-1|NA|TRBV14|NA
TGTGCCAGCAGCCTCCGCAAGGGGTACAACACTGAAGCTTTCTTT
CASSLRKGYNTEAFF
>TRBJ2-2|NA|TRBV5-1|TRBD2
TGCGCCAGCAGCTTGCGGACTAGCGGAGACACCGGGGAGCTGTTTTTT
CASSLRTSGDTGELFF
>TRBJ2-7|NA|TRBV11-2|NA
TGTGCCAGCAGCTTACCTTTCTACGAGCAGTACTTC
CASSLPFYEQYF